Listed here are 3 T cell receptor beta chains from one sample, sequenced in a study of blood T cell repertoires in COVID-19. The protocol was immunoSEQ multiplex PCR, while the TCRdb copy is restricted to in-frame clones and leaves out a portion. The table lists 100,000 or so clones, approximately 86% of them singletons. Input material: peripheral blood. The receptors originated from a man aged 50 to 60 with active or convalescent COVID-19.

The chain has TRBV18 and TRBJ2-1; TRBD1 matches 9 bases. The germline V gene has CDR1 KGHSH and CDR2 LQKENI. The CDR3 has 15 residues. The V segment lost 3 bases and the J segment 7 bases; nucleotides outside the gene matches: 7. Written as DNA, the CDR3 is TGTGCCAGCTCACCTTTTGGGACAGGGTCTAATGAGCAGTTCTTC. It yields the protein CASSPFGTGSNEQFF.

The rearrangement joins TRBV6-1 to TRBJ1-3, with D unresolved. Trimming left V 1 base short and J 0 bases short, with 10 bases between. The CDR3 is made up of 16 amino acids. The germline gives CDR1 MNHNS, CDR2 SASEGT. The CDR3 sequence is CASSEEPLYSGNTIYF. CDR3 DNA sequence: TGTGCCAGCAGTGAAGAGCCGTTATACTCTGGAAACACCATATATTTT.

The V gene is TRBV12-3 or TRBV12-4, the J gene TRBJ1-4; 8 bases are a match to TRBD1. Trimming took 6 bases from V and 7 from J; bases not matched to a gene: 4. The CDR3 runs 13 residues. The CDR3 is CASRQGAVEKLFF. The DNA for the CDR3 is TGTGCCAGCAGGCAGGGGGCAGTTGAAAAACTGTTTTTT.